The clone carrying this TCR beta chain came up many times. The sample originates from a study of blood T cells in healthy people across ages. A second PCR of roughly 7 to 11 cycles used a sample-barcoded 5' primer and a J-beta primer mix. A 12-random-nucleotide template-switch adaptor tagged each cDNA molecule. Per-sample output comprised a minimum of 2.5 million paired-end reads containing CDR3. TCRdb passed the 5' RACE reads through MiXCR, listing each CDR3 protein once. The table records approximately 1,000,000 distinct CDR3 sequences, 35% to 45% of them present only once. The CDR3 totals 11 residues. Trimming took 4 bases from V and 8 from J, leaving 3 bases between them.

This clonotype was obtained from a man younger than 30 in good health. This chain uses TRBV23-1 with TRBJ1-6, with D hard to call. TRBV23-1 is an ORF, and what it does is uncertain. Sequenced material: blood. Here the CDR3 DNA reads TGCGCCAGCAGTCCCTATTCACCCCTCCACTTT. Translation: CASSPYSPLHF.